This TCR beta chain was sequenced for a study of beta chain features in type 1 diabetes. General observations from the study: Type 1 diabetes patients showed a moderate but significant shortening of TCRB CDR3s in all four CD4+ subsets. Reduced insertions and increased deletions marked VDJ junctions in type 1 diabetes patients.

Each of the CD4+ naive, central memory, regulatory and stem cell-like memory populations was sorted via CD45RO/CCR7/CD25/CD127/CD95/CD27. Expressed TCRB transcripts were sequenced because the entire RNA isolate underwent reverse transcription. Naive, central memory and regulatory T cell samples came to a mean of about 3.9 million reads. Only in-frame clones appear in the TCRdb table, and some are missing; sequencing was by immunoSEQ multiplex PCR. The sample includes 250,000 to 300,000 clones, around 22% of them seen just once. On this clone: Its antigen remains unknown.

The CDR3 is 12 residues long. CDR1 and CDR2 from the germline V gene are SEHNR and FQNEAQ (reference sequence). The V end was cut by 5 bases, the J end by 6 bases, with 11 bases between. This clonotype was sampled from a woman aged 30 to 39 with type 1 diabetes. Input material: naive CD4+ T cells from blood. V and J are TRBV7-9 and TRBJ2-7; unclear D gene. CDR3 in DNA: TGTGCCAGCAGCACTCTTGCAGGCGAGCAGTACTTC. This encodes CASSTLAGEQYF.